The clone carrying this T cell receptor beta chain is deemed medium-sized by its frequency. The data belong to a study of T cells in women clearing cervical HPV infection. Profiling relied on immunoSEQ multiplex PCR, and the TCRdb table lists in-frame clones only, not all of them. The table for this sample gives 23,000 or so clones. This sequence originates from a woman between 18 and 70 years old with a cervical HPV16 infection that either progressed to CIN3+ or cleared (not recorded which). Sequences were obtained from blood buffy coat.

CDR3 in amino acids: CASSGLGQGTGELFF. The covered CDR3 bases are TGTGCCAGCAGTGGACTAGGACAGGGCACCGGGGAG. The chain carries TRBV2 and TRBJ2-2; TRBD1 agrees at 8 bases. The read falls 3 residues short of the CDR3 end, and the missing part is taken from the germline J gene. The CDR3 extends over 15 amino acids. V lost 4 bases to trimming and J lost 4 bases; unmatched junction nucleotides: 5. The germline gives CDR1 SNHLY, CDR2 FYNNEI.